These 32 T cell receptor beta chains were all obtained from the same sample, sequenced in a study of blood T cell repertoires in COVID-19. Assay used: immunoSEQ multiplex PCR; TCRdb lists only in-frame clones, some missing. The table lists about 440,000 clones, around 89% of them singletons. Sample: peripheral blood. These receptors were obtained from a woman in her 30s with acute or convalescent COVID-19.

This chain joins TRBV5-1 and TRBJ2-5; the D gene is possibly TRBD2 (5 bases). CDR3 size: 14 residues. The V end was cut by 3 bases, the J end by 4 bases, with 13 bases between. The germline V gene encodes CDR1 SGHRS and CDR2 YFSETQ. The CDR3 region is CASSSSGVVETQYF. CDR3 sequence (DNA): TGCGCCAGCAGCTCCTCCGGGGTGGTAGAGACCCAGTACTTC.

This clone was counted a single time. The chain is built from TRBV2 and TRBJ2-3; the match to TRBD2 covers 10 bases. Trimming took 6 bases from V and 4 from J; bases not matched to a gene: 7. This CDR3 is 15 amino acids long. Looked up from germline, CDR1 is SNHLY and CDR2 is FYNNEI. CDR3 sequence reads: CASRELAGIADTQYF. Written as DNA, the CDR3 is TGTGCCAGCAGGGAACTAGCGGGGATCGCAGATACGCAGTATTTT.

This clone was seen only a few times. The chain recombines TRBV6-1 with TRBJ1-5; 8 nucleotides agree with TRBD1. The CDR3 length is 15 residues. The V segment lost 3 bases and the J segment 0 bases; nucleotides outside the gene matches: 1. Germline loops: CDR1 MNHNS, CDR2 SASEGT. The CDR3 loop is CASSEDRVSNQPQHF. DNA of the CDR3: TGTGCCAGCAGTGAGGACAGGGTTAGCAATCAGCCCCAGCATTTT.

The chain links TRBV3-1 (or the pseudogene TRBV3-2) to TRBJ2-7; 8 nucleotides agree with TRBD2. Trimming took 1 base from V and 2 from J; bases not matched to a gene: 4. CDR1 and CDR2 (germline): LGHDT, YNNKEL (reference sequence). The CDR3 is 15 amino acids. The CDR3 coding sequence is TGTGCCAGCAGCCAAGCCGGGACTAGACCCTACGAGCAGTACTTC. Translation: CASSQAGTRPYEQYF.

The chain employs TRBV18 and TRBJ2-1; D remains ambiguous. Deletions cut 4 bases from V and 0 bases from J, with 4 bases between. CDR1 and CDR2 (germline): KGHSH, LQKENI. The CDR3 contains 13 residues. The CDR3 nucleotides read TGTGCCAGCTCACAGAGCTCCTACAATGAGCAGTTCTTC. Its translation is CASSQSSYNEQFF.

This clone occurred once. The chain uses TRBV5-1 and TRBJ2-7; D possibly corresponds to TRBD2 (5 bases). Germline loops: CDR1 SGHRS, CDR2 YFSETQ. This CDR3 region has 15 residues. Trimming removed 4 bases at V and 5 bases at J, with 19 bases between. The CDR3 DNA sequence: TGCGCCAGCAGCCCGGACTTGGGTGGCTCTAACGAGCAGTACTTC. It translates to CASSPDLGGSNEQYF. The whole variable domain, filled in from reference TRBV5-1 and TRBJ2-7, reads KAGVTQTPRYLIKTRGQQVTLSCSPISGHRSVSWYQQTPGQGLQFLFEYFSETQRNKGNFPGRFSGRQFSNSRSEMNVSTLELGDSALYLCASSPDLGGSNEQYFGPGTRLTVT.

The chain uses TRBV7-9 and TRBJ2-1; 8 bases fit TRBD1. The CDR3 extends over 15 amino acids. CDR1 and CDR2 (germline): SEHNR, FQNEAQ (reference sequence). The ends lost 1 base at V and 2 bases at J; junction bases unmatched: 1. CDR3 in DNA: TGTGCCAGCAGCTTAGGACAGGGGACCTACAATGAGCAGTTCTTC. Encoded protein: CASSLGQGTYNEQFF.

V is TRBV30 and J is TRBJ1-6, with D maybe TRBD1 (6 bases). The CDR3 spans 15 residues. Between the trimmed V and J ends, which lost 2 bases and 6 bases, there was a span of 14 bases. Germline loops: CDR1 GTSNPN, CDR2 SVGIG (reference sequence). CDR3 coding DNA: TGTGCCTGGAGTAATCTGGGGGCGGGTAATTCACCCCTCCACTTT. As protein: CAWSNLGAGNSPLHF.

This clone has just one count. CDR3 sequence (DNA): TGTGCCAGCAGCTTGGGGACATCGAACACCGGGGAGCTGTTTTTT. Its protein is CASSLGTSNTGELFF. The chain has TRBV7-9 and TRBJ2-2, with D possibly TRBD1 on 6 matching bases. CDR3 length equals 15 residues. Per the germline V gene, CDR1 is SEHNR and CDR2 is FQNEAQ (reference sequence). Trimming removed 3 bases at V and 0 bases at J, with 8 bases between.

This chain links TRBV9 with TRBJ2-7; 7 bases align to TRBD1. CDR1 and CDR2 (germline): SGDLS, YYNGEE. V gave up 4 bases and J gave up 3 bases; unmatched junction bases: 7. CDR3 length equals 14 residues. This CDR3 is CASSPSGTDYEQYF. The DNA of the CDR3 is TGTGCCAGCAGCCCTTCCGGGACAGACTACGAGCAGTACTTC.

The J gene is TRBJ1-5, the V gene TRBV2, with D tentatively TRBD1 (5 bases). CDR1 SNHLY and CDR2 FYNNEI come from the germline V gene. This CDR3 spans 16 amino acids. V lost 4 bases and J 0 bases, leaving 13 bases between the germline ends. For the CDR3, the DNA is TGTGCCAGCAGTGTGTGGGGGGGGGATAGCAATCAGCCCCAGCATTTT. This encodes CASSVWGGDSNQPQHF.

The J gene is TRBJ1-1, the V gene TRBV30; D gene unclear. Germline CDR1 is GTSNPN and CDR2 is SVGIG (reference sequence). V was cut by 1 base and J by 1 base, with 7 bases left in between. The length of the CDR3 is 13 residues. CDR3 in DNA: TGTGCCTGGAGTGCAACAACGAACACTGAAGCTTTCTTT. This translates into CAWSATTNTEAFF.

The chain employs TRBV10-3 and TRBJ1-1; 9 bases align to TRBD1. CDR1 and CDR2 (germline): ENHRY, SYGVKD. The CDR3 contains 14 residues. V trimming: 9 bases; J trimming: 4 bases; junction bases outside the gene matches: 9. As DNA, the CDR3 is TGTGCCATGTCAGGGACAGGGATGGGCACTGAAGCTTTCTTT. This translates into CAMSGTGMGTEAFF.

The chain joins TRBV6-2 or TRBV6-3 to TRBJ1-5, with D tentatively TRBD1 (6 bases). This CDR3 region has 16 residues. Germline loops: CDR1 MNHEY, CDR2 SVGEGT. V was clipped by 2 bases and J by 2 bases, with 13 bases between them. This chain's CDR3 is CASSYPLWTGNQPQHF. CDR3 DNA: TGTGCCAGCAGTTACCCCCTATGGACAGGCAATCAGCCCCAGCATTTT.

This chain joins TRBV14 and TRBJ2-3; D unresolved. The CDR3 totals 14 residues. Trimming removed 2 bases at V and 10 bases at J, with 16 bases between. CDR1 and CDR2 (germline): SGHDN, FVKESK. The DNA for the CDR3 is TGTGCCAGCAGCCAAACTACTGGTATCGGCCCGCAGTATTTT. This encodes CASSQTTGIGPQYF.

V and J are TRBV10-2 and TRBJ2-7; weak D call: TRBD1 (5 bases). Germline V CDR1 and CDR2: WSHSY, SAAADI. Between the trimmed V and J ends, which lost 1 base and 4 bases, there was a span of 8 bases. This CDR3 comprises 13 residues. CDR3 loop: CASSEYQGYEQYF. CDR3 coding DNA: TGCGCCAGCAGTGAGTATCAGGGTTACGAGCAGTACTTC.

The gene calls are TRBV5-4 and TRBJ2-3, with 8 nucleotides matching TRBD2. The CDR3 extends over 16 amino acids. Germline CDR1 is SGHNT and CDR2 is YYREEE (reference sequence). V lost 0 bases and J lost 5; bases outside the gene matches: 8. The CDR3 loop is CASSLALRGGGDTQYF. DNA for the CDR3: TGTGCCAGCAGCTTGGCACTACGGGGGGGAGGAGATACGCAGTATTTT.

The chain uses TRBV29-1 and TRBJ1-2; 8 bases map to TRBD1. V was clipped by 3 bases and J by 9 bases; unmatched bases: 9. This CDR3 region has 13 residues. Germline loops: CDR1 SQVTM, CDR2 ANQGSEA. Here the CDR3 reads CSVDGQGTIRYTF. CDR3 sequence (DNA): TGCAGCGTTGATGGACAGGGCACTATACGCTACACCTTC.

V usage is TRBV11-1 and J usage is TRBJ1-2; D not resolved. Trimming pared 5 bases from V and 2 bases from J, leaving 12 bases between. The CDR3 length is 14 residues. Per the germline V gene, CDR1 is SGHAT and CDR2 is FQDESV (reference sequence). The CDR3 coding sequence is TGTGCCAGCAGCCGCGCAGGTCTGAACTATGGCTACACCTTC. Encoded protein: CASSRAGLNYGYTF.

The V and J genes are TRBV5-6 and TRBJ2-2; 11 nucleotides line up with TRBD2. This CDR3 is built from 18 residues. Germline CDR1 reads SGHDT; CDR2 reads YYEEEE. V shed 4 bases and J 5 bases; nucleotides not matched to a gene: 13. In DNA, the CDR3 is TGTGCCAGCAGCGAGCGGATTACTAGCGGGAGACCTACCGGGGAGCTGTTTTTT. Protein: CASSERITSGRPTGELFF.

The chain joins TRBV14 to TRBJ2-1; unclear D gene. CDR3 size: 11 residues. The V gene's germline CDR1 is SGHDN and CDR2 FVKESK. V gave up 1 base and J gave up 9 bases, with 4 bases separating them. The CDR3 DNA reads as TGTGCCAGCAGCCAAGCATTTGAGCAGTTCTTC. Translating it yields CASSQAFEQFF.

The CDR3 bases are TGTGCCAGCAGTCCTGGGACAGTGAACACCGGGGAGCTGTTTTTT. Translated, it gives CASSPGTVNTGELFF. The chain links TRBV6-5 to TRBJ2-2, with 7 bases identical to TRBD1. The CDR3 sequence is 15 residues long. The V and J ends lost 5 bases and 1 base, in that order; junction bases with no gene match: 4. Germline CDR1 MNHEY, CDR2 SVGAGI.

This chain connects TRBV5-4 to TRBJ2-5; 9 bases match TRBD1. The CDR3 is 13 residues long. The V gene end was trimmed by 3 bases and the J gene end by 5 bases; junction bases not matched to a gene: 2. Germline V CDR1 and CDR2: SGHNT, YYREEE (reference sequence). In nucleotides, the CDR3 is TGTGCCAGCAGCTGGGACAGGGCGGAGACCCAGTACTTC. The encoded protein is CASSWDRAETQYF.

This clone occurred once. The gene calls are TRBV9 and TRBJ2-3; 11 positions agree with TRBD2. The CDR3 is 16 amino acids. Losses at the gene ends were 2 bases for V and 2 bases for J; bases not matched to a gene: 4. Per the germline V gene, CDR1 is SGDLS and CDR2 is YYNGEE. This CDR3 is CASSVLAGGATDTQYF. In nucleotides, the CDR3 is TGTGCCAGCAGCGTTTTAGCGGGAGGGGCCACAGATACGCAGTATTTT.

The chain has TRBV9 and TRBJ2-1; 8 nucleotides match TRBD2. The CDR3 extends over 14 amino acids. Germline assignment: CDR1 SGDLS and CDR2 YYNGEE. With V trimmed by 8 bases and J by 4 bases, 8 bases remained unmatched. This CDR3 reads CASSGGANYNEQFF. Written as DNA, the CDR3 is TGTGCCAGTTCGGGAGGGGCCAATTACAATGAGCAGTTCTTC.

This chain links TRBV7-6 with TRBJ2-2; D uncertain. Trimming took 3 bases from V and 4 from J, leaving 3 bases between them. Germline lookup yields CDR1 SGHVS and CDR2 FNYEAQ. This CDR3 contains 12 residues. The CDR3 bases are TGTGCCAGCAGCTTCCTCACCGGGGAGCTGTTTTTT. Translation gives CASSFLTGELFF.

The V gene is TRBV7-2, the J gene TRBJ2-5, with 7 bases identical to TRBD1. Per the germline V gene, CDR1 is SGHTA and CDR2 is FQGNSA. The J segment lost 5 bases and the V segment lost 5 bases, leaving 11 bases of the junction unmatched. The CDR3 extends over 15 amino acids. The CDR3 loop reads CASSPGTTGLETQYF. CDR3 nucleotides: TGTGCCAGCAGCCCGGGGACGACAGGGTTGGAGACCCAGTACTTC.

This clone was detected a few times. The chain carries TRBV18 and TRBJ1-6, with 8 positions matching TRBD1. The V segment lost 2 bases and the J segment 8 bases; nucleotides outside the gene matches: 5. There are 15 residues in the CDR3. Germline V gene lookup returns CDR1 KGHSH and CDR2 LQKENI. Here the CDR3 DNA reads TGTGCCAGCTCACCAAAAGGGACAGGTGATTCACCCCTCCACTTT. Protein: CASSPKGTGDSPLHF.

The J gene is TRBJ1-5, the V gene TRBV9, with 10 bases that match TRBD1. Trimming at V came to 3 bases and at J to 6 bases, leaving 3 bases not matched to a gene. The CDR3 is 14 residues long. Germline V gene sequence: CDR1 SGDLS, CDR2 YYNGEE. This CDR3 is CASSGGQGGQPQHF. DNA for the CDR3: TGTGCCAGCAGCGGAGGACAGGGGGGTCAGCCCCAGCATTTT.

The genes are TRBV3-1 (or the pseudogene TRBV3-2) and TRBJ2-7; the D gene is possibly TRBD1 (6 bases). V lost 2 bases to trimming and J lost 3 bases, with 23 bases between them. CDR3 length: 18 residues. Germline V gene data show CDR1 as LGHDT and CDR2 as YNNKEL (reference sequence). The CDR3 bases are TGTGCCAGCAGCCAACTACACCATAACCTGGACAGCGGCTACGAGCAGTACTTC. It specifies CASSQLHHNLDSGYEQYF.

CDR3 DNA sequence: TGTGCCAGCAGTTACCAGGGGGTTTTCACTGAAGCTTTCTTT. This gives the protein CASSYQGVFTEAFF. J is TRBJ1-1 and V is TRBV6-6, with TRBD1 matching over 7 bases. Losses at the gene ends were 2 bases for V and 4 bases for J; bases not matched to a gene: 4. The CDR3 length is 14 residues. Germline loops: CDR1 MNHNY, CDR2 SVGAGI (reference sequence).

Comment on this clone: Different DNA sequences within this sample yield the same CDR3. V usage is TRBV21-1 and J usage is TRBJ2-2; no DNA check was done on the table's D call, TRBD1. TRBV21-1 is a known pseudogene. There are 17 residues in the CDR3. CDR3 in amino acids: CASSKAGQGMNTGELFF. The CDR3 DNA is TGTGCCAGCAGCAAAGCCGGACAGGGGATGAACACCGGGGAGCTGTTTTTT.